Included here is one TCR beta chain sequence, with context. This clonotype was recorded many times. What antigen it recognizes has not been identified. The sample holds no much larger clone one base away, and base qualities are not on file. Its CDR3 holds 13 amino acids, cysteine through phenylalanine. The CDR3 DNA has 39 bases and is translated from base 1. Between the V and J ends, shortened by 2 bases and 3 bases respectively, the junction contains 7 bases. From a lookup of the germline V gene, CDR1 and CDR2 are SGHAT and FQNNGV. The sample comes from a study of Graves' ophthalmopathy and Graves' hyperthyroidism (dated 2018 in TCRdb). Context from the whole study: Peripheral blood was collected at initial diagnosis, before any treatment. In about 6 hyperthyroidism patients, T-cell repertoires of thyroid tissue and blood were compared. An independent validation cohort comprised some 18 hyperthyroidism patients and some 16 patients who later progressed from hyperthyroidism to ophthalmopathy. TCR beta repertoire signatures were used to distinguish Graves' ophthalmopathy from Graves' hyperthyroidism and to predict progression to ophthalmopathy. The approximately 100 discovery patients were divided at random into training and test sets in a 7:3 ratio. To explore V-J signatures that distinguish ophthalmopathy from hyperthyroidism, a discovery set of about a hundred patients was enrolled, made up of 43 with ophthalmopathy and 57 with stable hyperthyroidism. After sampling, hyperthyroidism patients received methimazole starting at 30 mg daily, and ophthalmopathy patients received high-dose intravenous methylprednisolone. In total, over 130 blood samples were TCR-sequenced: under 45 ophthalmopathy, over 70 hyperthyroidism and about 17 hyperthyroidism-to-ophthalmopathy patients. Points the paper makes about the study in general: In validation, the model predicted ophthalmopathy progression with 70.59% sensitivity and 72% to 80% specificity; eleven to twelve predicted patients were CT-confirmed with GO in a median of approximately six months. No statistical method was used to predetermine the sample size, and group allocation was not hidden from the investigators. Among expanded thyroid clonotypes with frequency above 0.001, most also showed up in blood, which suggests that blood repertoires may reflect the thyroid immune response. Ophthalmopathy was separated from stable hyperthyroidism by the 13-signature model with more than 85% sensitivity and roughly 83% specificity in cross-validation and with 80%/75% in the test set.

For repertoire sequencing, the TCR beta CDR3 regions were amplified from RNA transcripts. HTBI primers and the Qiagen OneStep RT-PCR kit were used in a first-round RT-PCR, which was followed by a second-round multiplex PCR, size selection and purification. Sequencing of the libraries was carried out on an Illumina HiSeq2000 in paired-end mode with 100 bp reads. As for the authors' bioinformatics: SOAPnuke was used to process the reads, removing any read that contained adapters or uncalled bases, had a mean Phred below 15, or lacked an exact match to the constant primer or identifier. COPE v1.2.5 was used to merge the high-quality paired reads. Clonotypes were defined as unique nucleotide sequences and were aligned to IMGT TRB V, D and J references using MiTCR v1.1. Analysis was restricted to V-J combinations with a frequency above 0.0001, which covered just over 98% of repertoires. For each V-J combination, a TCR clonal expansion and chaos score was defined as F50 clonal expansion divided by the chaos observed in the TCRdist matrix. Welch's t-statistics and random forest were used to narrow the features down to 13 V-J combinations, which were then fed into a naive Bayes classifier. The similarity between thyroid and blood repertoires was quantified using the Morisita-Horn index. TCRdb passed the public sequencing reads through fastp at Q25 and MiXCR, retaining productive beta sequences. Duplicate CDR3 protein sequences are folded into a single record with the most common DNA and genes. These V and J calls originate from TCRdb's pipeline instead of the authors' own analysis. The sample table holds approximately 380,000 distinct CDR3 sequences, of which over 20% were seen once. The top ten hold roughly 3% of the sample.

Stable hyperthyroidism was defined as no progression to ophthalmopathy within 18 months of follow-up. Hyperthyroidism patients were newly diagnosed, were aged 18 to 65 years, and had a disease duration under 2 months. Patients with other autoimmune diseases, uncontrolled infections, pregnancy or lactation were excluded. Clinical symptoms, serum thyroxine, TRAb, thyroid ultrasound and orbital computed tomography formed the basis of the diagnosis. Ficoll-Paque density gradient centrifugation was used to isolate PBMCs from 9.5 to 10 ml of fresh peripheral blood. Total RNA was extracted with Trizol reagent and quality-checked on an Agilent 2100 Bioanalyzer.

Recombination connected TRBV11-2 to TRBJ2-5, with no reliable assignment of the D segment. The source of this sequence is a young woman with stable Graves' hyperthyroidism. Donor details come from another sample of the same person, matched by shared clones. The sample comprised peripheral blood. For the CDR3, the sequence is CASSLMRKETQYF. The DNA sequence reads TGTGCCAGCAGCTTAATGCGGAAAGAGACCCAGTACTTC.